The present entry profiles one TCR beta chain with its context. Its antigen is as yet unknown. CDR3 length: 19 residues. Germline V gene lookup returns CDR1 SGDLS and CDR2 YYNGEE. Trimming removed 0 bases from V and 2 bases from J; junction bases left unmatched: 6. These data come from a study of T cell responses to AZD1222 COVID-19 vaccine. Broader study findings: Unmutated regions of variants are reportedly targeted by nearly half of spike-specific TCRs. After the peak T cell response, and only then, were repertoires sampled. Baseline testing showed seropositivity in only a handful of AZD1222 recipients.

The assay was immunoSEQ multiplex PCR, and TCRdb's table has in-frame clones only and misses some. The data hold over 130,000 clones, with approximately 90% observed a single time. Sequencing used peripheral blood, obtained 28 days after the second AZD1222 dose. This clonotype originated in an adult who received the AZD1222 COVID-19 vaccine. The rearrangement links TRBV9 to TRBJ2-1; 15 positions agree with TRBD2. This CDR3 reads CASSVESGLAGGPYNEQFF. DNA for the CDR3: TGTGCCAGCAGCGTAGAGAGCGGACTAGCGGGGGGGCCCTACAATGAGCAGTTCTTC.